The source of this TCR beta chain is a study of beta chain features in type 1 diabetes. Study observations and caveats: Since sequencing was performed on cDNA, cells with high TCR expression could be over-represented. Across all four CD4+ subsets, people with type 1 diabetes showed modestly shorter TCRB CDR3s.

This clone was counted between two and nine times. Antigen unknown. One junction end disagrees with the germline gene, perhaps due to a read error. The whole isolated RNA underwent reverse transcription, so sequencing captured expressed TCRB transcripts. Read counts averaged roughly 3.7 million for samples of naive, central memory and regulatory T cells. Measured with immunoSEQ multiplex PCR; TCRdb has only the in-frame clones, and not every one. The sample holds 95,000 to 150,000 clones, 15% to 20% seen once. The CDR3 sequence is 12 residues long. Germline V gene sequence: CDR1 MNHNY, CDR2 SVGAGI (reference sequence). CD4+ cells of the naive, central memory, regulatory and stem cell-like memory types were sorted via CD45RO/CCR7/CD25/CD127/CD95/CD27.

The chain recombines TRBV6-6 with TRBJ1-4; D possibly corresponds to TRBD1 (5 bases). The sequencing input was central memory CD4+ T cells from blood. The sequence was obtained from a man aged 18-30 years with type 1 diabetes. The CDR3 DNA sequence: TGTGCCAGCAGTAGACCGGGACCGGCCGTGGTTTTT. Protein product: CASSRPGPAVVF.